Listed below are T cell receptor beta chains from one sample, sequenced in a study of PD-1 blockade in classical Hodgkin lymphoma. Measured with immunoSEQ multiplex PCR; TCRdb has only the in-frame clones, and not every one. The table shows 17,000 or so clones, with approximately 83% occurring only once. The source material was peripheral blood mononuclear cells (PBMCs), sampled before the fourth cycle of nivolumab. These receptors all come from a human donor with classical Hodgkin lymphoma. The CDR3 runs from the conserved cysteine through the conserved F or W. Fields, in order: D gene, J gene, clone size, V gene, CDR3 DNA, CDR3 protein. D genes are given only for firm matches. Only some rows state a clone size, as once, few, many or a class for expanded clones.

TRBD1 | TRBJ2-3 | once | TRBV30 | TGTGCCTGGAGTAGAAGGGGGCCTAGGAGTACGCAGTATTTT | CAWSRRGPRSTQYF
TRBD1 | TRBJ1-3 | - | TRBV7-2 | TGTGCCAGCAGTTTTCGGACAGGGGCTGGAAACACCATATATTTT | CASSFRTGAGNTIYF
- | TRBJ2-3 | - | TRBV2 | TGTGCCAGCAGACGGGACACAGATACGCAGTATTTT | CASRRDTDTQYF
- | TRBJ1-1 | - | TRBV5-1 | TGCGCCAGCAGCTTGGACCCGGGAACTGAAGCTTTCTTT | CASSLDPGTEAFF
TRBD1 | TRBJ1-6 | - | TRBV13 | TGTGCCAGCAGCTTGGGACAGGGGGCACTTTTAGGGAGGTCAGCCCTCCACTTT | CASSLGQGALLGRSALHF
- | TRBJ2-2 | - | TRBV21-1 | TGTGCCAGCATACCTTGGGGTTTCAACACCGGGGAGCTGTTTTTT | CASIPWGFNTGELFF
- | TRBJ1-6 | - | TRBV7-9 | TGTGCCAGCAGCTTTGGAGACACTTCTTCACCCCTCCACTTT | CASSFGDTSSPLHF
- | TRBJ1-1 | - | TRBV5-1 | TGCGCCAGCAGCGCCCTTGGGGTAAAGAACACTGAAGCTTTCTTT | CASSALGVKNTEAFF
- | TRBJ1-1 | - | TRBV7-8 | TGTGCCAGCAGCTTGAACACTGAAGCTTTCTTT | CASSLNTEAFF
- | TRBJ1-5 | - | TRBV7-8 | TGTGCCAGCAGCTTTGGGGGGAATCAGCCCCAGCATTTT | CASSFGGNQPQHF
TRBD1 | TRBJ1-1 | - | TRBV7-3 | TGTGCCAGCAGCTTATTACAGGGGGCTGAAGCTTTCTTT | CASSLLQGAEAFF
TRBD2 | TRBJ2-1 | - | TRBV18 | TGTGCGCTGGAGGGAAGCGGGGAATTGAACAATGAGCAGTTCTTC | CALEGSGELNNEQFF
- | TRBJ2-7 | - | TRBV7-9 | TGTGCCAGCAGCTTATTAGGGGCTTACGAGCAGTACTTC | CASSLLGAYEQYF
- | TRBJ2-5 | few | TRBV4-1 | TGCGCCAGCAGCCAAGAAGGCGGGGGCGGTGAGACCCAGTACTTC | CASSQEGGGGETQYF
- | TRBJ1-1 | - | TRBV6-5 | TGTGCCAGCAGTTACCCCAGGGAGTGGAACACTGAAGCTTTCTTT | CASSYPREWNTEAFF
- | TRBJ2-2 | - | TRBV7-9 | TGTGCCAGCAACCAACCCCGGGCAGGGGCCTTCACCGGGGAGCTGTTTTTT | CASNQPRAGAFTGELFF
- | TRBJ2-5 | - | TRBV7-9 | TGTGCCAGCAGCCGAGAAACTCTCGAAGAGACCCAGTACTTC | CASSRETLEETQYF
- | TRBJ1-4 | - | TRBV5-1 | TGCGCCAGCAGAAGGTTAGCTAATGAAAAACTGTTTTTT | CASRRLANEKLFF
- | TRBJ1-1 | - | TRBV7-8 | TGTGCCAGCAGCTTCGGGGGGGCCACGAACGCTGAAGCTTTCTTT | CASSFGGATNAEAFF
- | TRBJ1-1 | - | TRBV6-5 | TGTGCCAGCAGCCCTAGGGGGGGTTTACCTTTCTTT | CASSPRGGLPFF
- | TRBJ2-5 | - | TRBV5-1 | TGCGCCAGCAGCTTGTTCCTCATGAAGGAGACCCAGTACTTC | CASSLFLMKETQYF
TRBD1 | TRBJ2-2 | - | TRBV5-1 | TGCGCCAGCAGCTTGAACTCCCCTGGACAGGCCGGGGAGCTGTTTTTT | CASSLNSPGQAGELFF
- | TRBJ1-1 | - | TRBV7-8 | TGTGCCAGCAGCTTAGGGATCGGGATGGCTGAAGCTTTCTTT | CASSLGIGMAEAFF
- | TRBJ2-2 | - | TRBV5-6 | TGTGCCAGCAACTTGTGGGTCACCGGGGAGCTGTTTTTT | CASNLWVTGELFF
- | TRBJ2-5 | once | TRBV9 | TGTGCCAGCAGCGTAGGAGGCCCCCCCCAAGAGACCCAGTACTTC | CASSVGGPPQETQYF
- | TRBJ2-7 | - | TRBV19 | TGTGCCAGTAGCAGACAGTTTGTCGCCTACGAGCAGTACTTC | CASSRQFVAYEQYF
- | TRBJ1-2 | - | TRBV7-6 | TGTGCCAGCAGCTTCCCTGGGGCCGGCTACACCTTC | CASSFPGAGYTF
- | TRBJ2-3 | - | TRBV21-1 | TGTGCCAGCAGCAAAGAGGGGAGGGCAGATACGCAGTATTTT | CASSKEGRADTQYF
- | TRBJ2-7 | - | TRBV21-1 | TGTGCCAGCAGCAAAGTCTCGACTAGCGGGGGGGCCCTGCGTAGGAGTTCTTACGAGCAGTACTTC | CASSKVSTSGGALRRSSYEQYF
- | TRBJ2-3 | - | TRBV7-9 | TGTGCCAGCAGCTTAGGGGGGATTTACACAGATACGCAGTATTTT | CASSLGGIYTDTQYF
TRBD2 | TRBJ2-3 | - | TRBV7-8 | TGTGCCAGCAGCTTCCAGACTAGCGGGGGATCAGATACGCAGTATTTT | CASSFQTSGGSDTQYF
- | TRBJ1-2 | - | TRBV5-1 | TGCGCCAGCAGCTTGTGGGACTCGTATGGCTACACCTTC | CASSLWDSYGYTF
- | TRBJ2-1 | - | TRBV5-1 | TGCGCCAGCAGCTCGGATGCGGAGGCTTTTGAGCAGTTCTTC | CASSSDAEAFEQFF
TRBD1 | TRBJ1-6 | - | TRBV28 | TGTGCCAGCAGTCCCGCGACAGGGAGTTGGTCACCCCTCCACTTT | CASSPATGSWSPLHF
- | TRBJ1-2 | - | TRBV4-3 | TGCGCCAGCAGCCAAGATGTCGGGGTAGGCTATGGCTACACCTTC | CASSQDVGVGYGYTF
- | TRBJ2-5 | - | TRBV9 | TGTGCCAGCAGCGTAGGACCTTACCAAGAGACCCAGTACTTC | CASSVGPYQETQYF
- | TRBJ1-1 | - | TRBV5-1 | TGCGCCAGCAGCTTGGGCCAGGGTGGGACTGAAGCTTTCTTT | CASSLGQGGTEAFF
- | TRBJ2-3 | - | TRBV5-8 | TGTGCCAGCACCTTGGGGAGGGGGGGCCTTAGCACAGATACGCAGTATTTT | CASTLGRGGLSTDTQYF
TRBD2 | TRBJ2-1 | - | TRBV9 | TGTGCCAGCAGCGTAGCCGACAACAGGCACCGCGGGGCGGGGGTCCCCTACAATGAGCAGTTCTTC | CASSVADNRHRGAGVPYNEQFF
TRBD1 | TRBJ2-5 | few | TRBV7-9 | TGTGCCAGCAGCTTAAAGGGGGCAGGCCAAGAGACCCAGTACTTC | CASSLKGAGQETQYF
TRBD1 | TRBJ1-1 | - | TRBV5-4 | TGTGCCAGCAGCTTGGCCGGCCAGGGGGGGAGGAACACTGAAGCTTTCTTT | CASSLAGQGGRNTEAFF
- | TRBJ1-6 | - | TRBV7-9 | TGTGCCAGCAGCTTCCTGAAGTGGGATAATTCACCCCTCCACTTT | CASSFLKWDNSPLHF